Listed below are T cell receptor beta chains from one sample, sequenced in a study of blood T cell repertoires in COVID-19. Here immunoSEQ multiplex PCR was the method, and the copy in TCRdb shows in-frame clones only, minus some. The data hold 150,000 to 200,000 clones, with about 80% observed a single time. Input material: PBMCs or T cells enriched from blood (not recorded which). These receptors were obtained from a woman aged 60-75 years with acute COVID-19. CDR3s include the opening cysteine and the closing phenylalanine or tryptophan. A D gene is named only where the DNA matches it firmly. A clone size is listed for some rows: how often the clone was seen (once, few, many), or a class if it is expanded.

>TRBV6-5|NA|TRBJ1-5|NA
TGTGCCAGCAGACAGTCTAGCAATCAGCCCCAGCATTTT
CASRQSSNQPQHF
>TRBV9|NA|TRBJ2-1|TRBD2
TGTGCCAGCAGCACCGGACTAGCGGGCGGCTTATACAATGAGCAGTTCTTC
CASSTGLAGGLYNEQFF
>TRBV27|NA|TRBJ1-1|NA
TGTGCCAGCACTCAAGGGGCACTGAGCTTTGAAGCTTTCTTT
CASTQGALSFEAFF
>TRBV5-7|NA|TRBJ1-3|NA
TGTGCCAGCAGCTTGGGCTGGTACTTCTCTGGAAACACCATATATTTT
CASSLGWYFSGNTIYF
>TRBV6-1|once|TRBJ1-1|NA
TGTGCCAGCAGTCTAGGGGTCTCCCTAGGAGCTTTCTTT
CASSLGVSLGAFF
>TRBV11-2|NA|TRBJ1-2|NA
TGTGCCAGCAGCCCGGACAGCTATGGCTACACCTTC
CASSPDSYGYTF
>TRBV7-2|NA|TRBJ1-5|NA
TGTGCCAGCAGCTTCGGTGATAGCAATCAGCCCCAGCATTTT
CASSFGDSNQPQHF
>TRBV6-5|NA|TRBJ2-1|TRBD1
TGTGCCAGCAGTCAGACAGGGCGGGCCTACAATGAGCAGTTCTTC
CASSQTGRAYNEQFF
>TRBV7-2|NA|TRBJ1-5|NA
TGTGCCAGCAGCTTTCTACAGGGAGGGAATCAGCCCCAGCATTTT
CASSFLQGGNQPQHF
>TRBV27|few|TRBJ2-2|NA
TGTGCCAGCCACAACCCCCCCAACACCGGGGAGCTGTTTTTT
CASHNPPNTGELFF
>TRBV15|NA|TRBJ1-1|NA
TGTGCCACCAGCAGAGATCGTGGGCAGGGATGGACTGAAGCTTTCTTT
CATSRDRGQGWTEAFF
>TRBV6-5|NA|TRBJ1-1|TRBD1
TGTGCCAGCAGAGATGGACAGGGGTTTGGTGGGGCTTTCTTT
CASRDGQGFGGAFF
>TRBV7-2|NA|TRBJ2-3|NA
TGTGCCAGCAGCATCACGAGAGGCGATACGCAGTATTTT
CASSITRGDTQYF
>TRBV4-3|NA|TRBJ2-1|NA
TGCGCCAGCAGCCAAGATTTTGTGGGAGCCTACAATGAGCAGTTCTTC
CASSQDFVGAYNEQFF
>TRBV5-4|NA|TRBJ1-2|NA
TGTGCCAGCAGCTTTTCAGGGCTCGATGGCTACACCTTC
CASSFSGLDGYTF
>TRBV4-3|few|TRBJ2-5|TRBD1
TGCGCCAGCAGCCGAGCTAACCCGGGACAGGGGGGGGAGACCCAGTACTTC
CASSRANPGQGGETQYF
>TRBV5-4|NA|TRBJ1-5|TRBD1
TGTGCCCCCATGGACAGGGGGAATCAGCCCCAGCATTTT
CAPMDRGNQPQHF
>TRBV7-2|once|TRBJ2-5|TRBD2
TGTGCCAGCAGCACGCCGGGGGGGCCAGAGACCCAGTACTTC
CASSTPGGPETQYF
>TRBV23-1|NA|TRBJ1-2|TRBD1
TGCGCCAGCGGGAGGACAGGGAACGGCTACACCTTC
CASGRTGNGYTF
>TRBV25-1|NA|TRBJ2-1|NA
TGTGCCAGCAAGGGGGGGCAGTCGGGGATCTTTTACAATGAGCAGCTCTTC
CASKGGQSGIFYNEQLF
>TRBV14|NA|TRBJ1-2|NA
TGTGCCAGCAGCCTAGGGGATTTTGGCTATGGCTACACCTTC
CASSLGDFGYGYTF
>TRBV6-2/TRBV6-3|NA|TRBJ2-2|TRBD1
TGTGCCAGCAGTTATACCCAGGGGGCCGGGGAGCTGTTTTTT
CASSYTQGAGELFF
>TRBV28|many|TRBJ1-6|NA
TGTGCCAGCAGTTTAAACGCGGGAAGCTCCTATAATTCACCCCTCCACTTT
CASSLNAGSSYNSPLHF
>TRBV7-2|NA|TRBJ1-6|TRBD1
TGTGCCAGCAGCTCCCGACAGGGTGGTTCACCCCTCCACTTT
CASSSRQGGSPLHF
>TRBV5-1|NA|TRBJ2-2|TRBD2
TGCGCCAGCAGCCAATTTAGCGGGGGGGCCGCCGGGGAGCTGTTTTTT
CASSQFSGGAAGELFF
>TRBV5-1|NA|TRBJ1-3|NA
TGCGCCAGCAGCTTAACTTTCTCTGGAAACACCATATATTTT
CASSLTFSGNTIYF
>TRBV29-1|NA|TRBJ2-5|NA
TGCAGCGTTGACAGGGGACCCCAAGAGACCCAGTACTTC
CSVDRGPQETQYF
>TRBV6-1|NA|TRBJ1-5|NA
TGTGCCAGCAGTGAAGCCTTGTCGGGGGTAACTAATCAGCCCCAGCATTTT
CASSEALSGVTNQPQHF
>TRBV9|many|TRBJ2-3|NA
TGTGCCAGCAGCGTAGGACTGGAACTCACAGATACGCAGTATTTT
CASSVGLELTDTQYF
>TRBV9|NA|TRBJ2-2|NA
TGTGCCAGCAGCGATCGTGGGGCCAACACCGGGGAGCTGTTTTTT
CASSDRGANTGELFF
>TRBV12-3/TRBV12-4|many|TRBJ1-5|NA
TGTGCCAGCAGTTTAGCGGAGGGTCAGCCCCAGCATTTT
CASSLAEGQPQHF
>TRBV18|NA|TRBJ2-1|TRBD2
TGTGCCAGCTCTCTCCGAGAGGGACTAGGCAATGAGCAGTTCTTC
CASSLREGLGNEQFF
>TRBV10-3|NA|TRBJ1-2|TRBD1
TGTGCCATCAGTGATAGGACAGGCGATGGCTACACCTTC
CAISDRTGDGYTF
>TRBV3-1/TRBV3-2|NA|TRBJ2-3|TRBD2
TGTGCCAGCAGCGATAGCGGGGGGATTACAGATACGCAGTATTTT
CASSDSGGITDTQYF
>TRBV19|NA|TRBJ1-4|NA
TGTGCCAGTGCTAACAGGGATAATGAAAAACTGTTTTTT
CASANRDNEKLFF
>TRBV5-1|few|TRBJ1-3|NA
TGCGCCAGCAGCCTACAGGGTTTCTCTGGAAACACCATATATTTT
CASSLQGFSGNTIYF
>TRBV19|NA|TRBJ1-2|NA
TGTGCCAGTAGTATCCTCGGGGGAGACTATGGCTACACCTTC
CASSILGGDYGYTF
>TRBV4-3|NA|TRBJ2-2|NA
TGCGCCAGCAGCCAAGATAGGAGTTATCCCGGGGAGCTGTTTTTT
CASSQDRSYPGELFF
>TRBV5-6|NA|TRBJ1-1|NA
TGTGCCAGCAGCTTTTATATAGTGGGAGGGAGCACTGAAGCTTTCTTT
CASSFYIVGGSTEAFF
>TRBV5-1|NA|TRBJ1-3|NA
TGCGCCAGCAGCGAAGATCCTAACTCTGGAAACACCATATATTTT
CASSEDPNSGNTIYF
>TRBV7-2|NA|TRBJ2-2|NA
TGTGCCAGCAGCTCCGTGGGCCCCACCGGGGAGCTGTTTTTT
CASSSVGPTGELFF
>TRBV28|NA|TRBJ2-1|TRBD2
TGTGCCACCTTACCGGGAGGGGGAGTAGAGCAGTTCTTC
CATLPGGGVEQFF
>TRBV7-2|few|TRBJ1-2|NA
TGTGCCAGCAGCTCGAGGACAGCGAACTATGGCTACACCTTC
CASSSRTANYGYTF
>TRBV11-2|NA|TRBJ1-5|NA
TGTGCCAGCAGCTTAGTACAGAATCAGCCCCAGCATTTT
CASSLVQNQPQHF
>TRBV5-6|NA|TRBJ2-4|TRBD2
TGTGCCAGCAGCTTCCCTAGCGGTAAAAACATTCAGTACTTC
CASSFPSGKNIQYF
>TRBV4-3|NA|TRBJ1-5|NA
TGCGCCAGCAGCCAAGATGAACAGAGCAATCAGCCCCAGCATTTT
CASSQDEQSNQPQHF
>TRBV24-1|NA|TRBJ1-1|NA
TGTGCCACCTCGGGTGACACTGAAGCTTTCTTT
CATSGDTEAFF
>TRBV10-1|once|TRBJ2-1|NA
TGCGCCAGCAGTGGCCTAGCGGGACAGGATGAGCAGTTCTTC
CASSGLAGQDEQFF
>TRBV24-1|NA|TRBJ1-2|TRBD1
TGTGCCACCAGTGGGATAAGGGACAGGGGGAACTATGGCTACACCTTC
CATSGIRDRGNYGYTF
>TRBV12-5|NA|TRBJ1-1|NA
TGTGCTAGTGGTTTGGTTATCGCAGGGATGAACACTGAAGCTTTCTTT
CASGLVIAGMNTEAFF
>TRBV4-2|NA|TRBJ1-2|TRBD1
TGTGCCAGCAGCCAAGACGCCGGTGACAGGGCTGGGGGCTACACCTTC
CASSQDAGDRAGGYTF
>TRBV7-2|once|TRBJ2-3|NA
TGTGCCAGCAGCCTCGGGCAGGGGCCCCCAGATACGCAGTATTTT
CASSLGQGPPDTQYF
>TRBV4-2|NA|TRBJ1-2|NA
TGTGCCAGCAGCCCCGCGCGGTTGGCAAAGGGAGCTAACTATGGCTACACCTTC
CASSPARLAKGANYGYTF
>TRBV5-1|NA|TRBJ2-5|NA
TGCGCCAGCAGCAATCGCCCGGGGAAAGAGACCCAGTACTTC
CASSNRPGKETQYF
>TRBV4-1|NA|TRBJ2-3|TRBD2
TGCGCCAGCAGCCTGGGGCCGGGACTAGCGGGATCCACAGATACGCAGTATTTT
CASSLGPGLAGSTDTQYF